The sequence of this T cell receptor beta chain was determined in a study of Ad26.COV2.S vaccination and SARS-CoV-2 variants. Across the study: Donor was one of the participants in the Ad26.COV2.S arm of the COV1001 trial.

Of note for this clone: Its target is not known.

Here immunoSEQ multiplex PCR was the method, and the copy in TCRdb shows in-frame clones only, minus some. The sample has 300,000 to 350,000 clones, 70% to 90% seen once; the top ten hold 2.1%. Treatment: 15 to 20 received Ad26.COV2.S at low or high dose, single or two shots; five or six received placebo; per-sample allocation not given. Sampling was performed 63 days after the first vaccine or placebo injection. The individual, an adult aged 18-55 years, was a donor in Boston. In the vaccine, an Ad26 vector expressed the SARS-CoV-2 spike of the Wuhan strain. Study conclusions and caveats: Total responses of T cells may have been underestimated by the analyses of TCR breadth and depth.

The CDR3 spans 15 residues. The V end was cut by 6 bases, the J end by 0 bases, with 14 bases between. The germline V gene encodes CDR1 MNHEY and CDR2 SVGAGI. The receptor comes from a person between 18 and 65 years old who received the Ad26.COV2.S COVID-19 vaccine or a placebo. The gene calls are TRBV6-5 and TRBJ1-2; tentative D call: TRBD1 (5 bases). Sample: peripheral blood, taken in a trial of Ad26.COV2.S vaccine versus placebo. DNA for the CDR3: TGTGCCAGCAGGCGGGGGGTCATAGCTAACTATGGCTACACCTTC. It yields the protein CASRRGVIANYGYTF.